The 11 T cell receptor beta chains below all came from one sample that was sequenced in a study of T cell changes during pregnancy in multiple sclerosis. Here immunoSEQ multiplex PCR was the method, and the copy in TCRdb shows in-frame clones only, minus some. This table holds some 40,000 clones, 70% to 90% found once. The starting material was CD4+ T cells from peripheral blood mononuclear cells, obtained before pregnancy. Receptor source: a female donor with multiple sclerosis, enrolled in a pregnancy study.

As DNA, the CDR3 is TGCGCCAGCAGCCCACAGGGATTTACAGGCGGCTACACCTTC. Translated, it gives CASSPQGFTGGYTF. V usage is TRBV4-1 and J usage is TRBJ1-2, with a tentative D call TRBD1 (6 bases). The length of the CDR3 is 14 residues. Deletions cut 4 bases from V and 8 bases from J, with 17 bases between. Germline assignment: CDR1 MGHRA and CDR2 YSYEKL.

The J gene is TRBJ1-3, the V gene TRBV7-9; D unresolved. CDR3 length: 14 amino acids. The germline V and J ends were trimmed by 4 bases and 2 bases, with 9 bases remaining between them. Germline CDR1 is SEHNR and CDR2 is FQNEAQ (reference sequence). Written as DNA, the CDR3 is TGTGCCAGCAGCTGGGCGGGAGCTGGAAACACCATATATTTT. It specifies CASSWAGAGNTIYF.

The chain employs TRBV7-3 and TRBJ2-3; D ambiguous. The CDR3 loop spans 15 amino acids. CDR1 is SGHTA and CDR2 is FQGTGA in the germline V gene. The ends were cut back, 4 bases at V and 1 base at J, with 12 bases in the middle. The CDR3, as DNA: TGTGCCAGCAGCTCCCGCCCCGGTGGCACAGATACGCAGTATTTT. Protein: CASSSRPGGTDTQYF.

V and J are TRBV5-1 and TRBJ1-2, with TRBD1 matching over 9 bases. Germline CDR1 SGHRS, CDR2 YFSETQ. The CDR3 covers 14 residues. The junction had 5 bases not matched to a gene; V was cut back by 0 bases and J by 8 bases. In DNA, the CDR3 is TGCGCCAGCAGCTTGGGGGGACAGGGTGACGGCTACACCTTC. Protein sequence: CASSLGGQGDGYTF.

The rearrangement links TRBV30 to TRBJ1-6, with D possibly matching TRBD1 (5 bases). The CDR3 runs to 14 residues. Trimming left V 4 bases short and J 10 bases short, with 17 bases between. CDR1 and CDR2 from the germline V gene are GTSNPN and SVGIG (reference sequence). CDR3 sequence (DNA): TGTGCCTGGACCGTGGGTCCCGGGGGGTCACCCCTCCACTTT. Its translation is CAWTVGPGGSPLHF.

This sequence joins TRBV7-3 and TRBJ2-5, with TRBD2 matching 8 bases. Germline V CDR1 and CDR2: SGHTA, FQGTGA. CDR3 length: 15 residues. V dropped 3 bases and J dropped 4; count of bases not matched to a gene: 7. The CDR3 loop reads CASSFSGGAGETQYF. DNA for the CDR3: TGTGCCAGCAGCTTCTCGGGGGGGGCCGGAGAGACCCAGTACTTC. Drawing the rest from reference TRBV7-3 and TRBJ2-5, the complete variable domain is GAGVSQTPSNKVTEKGKYVELRCDPISGHTALYWYRQSLGQGPEFLIYFQGTGAADDSGLPNDRFFAVRPEGSVSTLKIQRTERGDSAVYLCASSFSGGAGETQYFGPGTRLLVL.

The V and J genes are TRBV10-3 and TRBJ1-6, with D possibly being TRBD1 (6 bases). The CDR3 extends over 18 amino acids. Germline-derived CDR1 and CDR2 are ENHRY and SYGVKD. With 2 bases removed from V and 4 bases from J, the gap between germline ends came to 18 bases. CDR3 coding DNA: TGTGCCATCAGTGAGACAGGACAGAGAAGCAGTTATAATTCACCCCTCCACTTT. Translation: CAISETGQRSSYNSPLHF.

The chain combines TRBV19 with TRBJ2-5, with D unclear. V lost 10 bases and J lost 5, with 8 bases in between. Germline V gene lookup returns CDR1 LNHDA and CDR2 SQIVND (reference sequence). This CDR3 spans 10 amino acids. CDR3: CATGHETQYF. For the CDR3, the DNA is TGTGCCACTGGGCACGAGACCCAGTACTTC.

CDR3 sequence reads: CASSQPPRGSNQPQHF. CDR3 bases: TGTGCCAGCAGTCAGCCCCCAAGGGGGAGCAATCAGCCCCAGCATTTT. V and J are TRBV28 and TRBJ1-5, with D perhaps matching TRBD1 (6 bases). The CDR3 has 16 amino acids. Germline-derived CDR1 and CDR2 are MDHEN and SYDVKM. Trimming stripped 5 bases from V and 1 base from J, with 15 bases between.

The chain couples TRBV7-9 to TRBJ2-1; D unresolved. The CDR3 contains 11 residues. With 2 bases removed from V and 8 bases from J, the gap between germline ends came to 4 bases. Germline CDR1 SEHNR, CDR2 FQNEAQ (reference sequence). The chain's CDR3 is CASSLSDEQFF. The CDR3 nucleotides read TGTGCCAGCAGCTTATCAGATGAGCAGTTCTTC. Complete variable domain (other parts from reference TRBV7-9 and TRBJ2-1): DTGVSQNPRHKITKRGQNVTFRCDPISEHNRLYWYRQTLGQGPEFLTYFQNEAQLEKSRLLSDRFSAERPKGSFSTLEIQRTEQGDSAMYLCASSLSDEQFFGPGTRLTVL.

The chain joins TRBV6-5 to TRBJ1-2, with unresolved D. The V end was cut by 2 bases, the J end by 7 bases, with 11 bases between. This CDR3 spans 13 amino acids. Germline V gene data show CDR1 as MNHEY and CDR2 as SVGAGI. The CDR3 coding sequence is TGTGCCAGCAGTTACAGCCCAAGCCGTGGCTACACCTTC. It yields the protein CASSYSPSRGYTF.